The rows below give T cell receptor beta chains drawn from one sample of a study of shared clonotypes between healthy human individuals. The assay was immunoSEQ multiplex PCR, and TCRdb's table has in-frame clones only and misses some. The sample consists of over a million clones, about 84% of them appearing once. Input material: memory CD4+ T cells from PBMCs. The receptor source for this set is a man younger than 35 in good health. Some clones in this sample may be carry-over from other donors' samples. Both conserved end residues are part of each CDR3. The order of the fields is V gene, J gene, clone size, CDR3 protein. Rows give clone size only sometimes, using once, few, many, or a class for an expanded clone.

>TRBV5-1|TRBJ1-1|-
CASSTGQGRRNTEAFF
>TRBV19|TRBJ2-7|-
CASRTGSNRQYF
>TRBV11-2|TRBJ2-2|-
CASRRTSGVDGELFF
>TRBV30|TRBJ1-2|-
CAWSAGQGFSGYTF
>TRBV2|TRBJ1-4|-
CASSIQGKNEKLFF
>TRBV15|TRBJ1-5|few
CATSRDLFEANQPQHF
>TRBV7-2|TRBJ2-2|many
CASSSRQGTGELFF
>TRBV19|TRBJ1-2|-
CASSADRDYGYTF
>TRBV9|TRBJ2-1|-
CASSPDSGSGLLEQFF
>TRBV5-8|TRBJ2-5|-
CASSRGLAGGETQYF
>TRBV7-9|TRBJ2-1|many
CASSPAVKEGGFRNEQFF
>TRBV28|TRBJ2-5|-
CASSERTESLGTQYF
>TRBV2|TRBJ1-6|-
CASRATENSPLHF
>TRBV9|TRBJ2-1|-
CASSGGVGASSYNEQFF
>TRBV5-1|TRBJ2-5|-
CASSRDRTQETQYF
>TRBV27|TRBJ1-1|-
CASRLADRVNTEAFF
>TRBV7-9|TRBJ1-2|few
CASSRGQGESGYTF